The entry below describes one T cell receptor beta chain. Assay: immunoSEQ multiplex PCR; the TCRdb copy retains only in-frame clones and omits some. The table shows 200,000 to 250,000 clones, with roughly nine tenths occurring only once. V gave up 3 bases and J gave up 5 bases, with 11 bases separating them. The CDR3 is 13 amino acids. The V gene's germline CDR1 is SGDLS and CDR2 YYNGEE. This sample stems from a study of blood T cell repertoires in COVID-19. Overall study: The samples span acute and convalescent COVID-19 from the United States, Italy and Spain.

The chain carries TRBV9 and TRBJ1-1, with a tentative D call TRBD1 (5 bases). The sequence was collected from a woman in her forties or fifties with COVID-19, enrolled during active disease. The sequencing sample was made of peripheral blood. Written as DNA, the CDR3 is TGTGCCAGCAGCGAGGGGTTGGGGACTGAAGCTTTCTTT. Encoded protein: CASSEGLGTEAFF.